The TCR beta chain described here comes from a study of human T cells and chemical hapten exposure. Study-wide results and caveats: PT1 expanded TCR numbers rose with patch test score.

Time point indicated: pre-sensitization, week 0. The treatment: therapeutic diphenylcyclopropenone sensitization with weekly scalp DPC. Original handling: Individual samples carried between roughly 23,224 and 690,600 TCRs, with more than 85,000 as the median. TCRdb reprocessed the RACE reads via MiXCR and lists one record per CDR3 protein. It is TCRdb's table, rather than the study itself, that gives the V and J calls and clone size. This table holds about 300,000 distinct CDR3 sequences, around 5.5% found once. CDR3 length equals 16 residues. The germline gives CDR1 SGDLS, CDR2 YYNGEE. The V end was cut by 4 bases, the J end by 3 bases, with 18 bases between. In the case of this clonotype: Its antigen is currently unknown.

This TCR was recovered from a young woman with alopecia areata. Some clones in this sample may be carry-over from other donors' samples. The material was whole blood, obtained in connection with sensitization to the hapten diphenylcyclopropenone (DPC). The V gene is TRBV9, the J gene TRBJ2-3, with D perhaps given as TRBD1 or TRBD2 (5 bases each). The CDR3 spells CASSLRGEIGTDTQYF. Written as DNA, the CDR3 is TGTGCCAGCAGCTTACGAGGGGAAATTGGGACAGATACGCAGTATTTT.